This TCR beta chain came from a study of blood T cell repertoires in COVID-19. Study-wide background: The study drew acute and convalescent COVID-19 samples from the United States, Italy and Spain.

Data came from immunoSEQ multiplex PCR; TCRdb stores just in-frame clones and leaves some out. The sample carries about 310,000 clones, 89% recorded once. Participants came from fewer than 25 US areas, aged about 18 to 89 years. This CDR3 is 14 amino acids long. Germline assignment: CDR1 SGHTA and CDR2 FQGNSA. Trimming shortened V by 1 base and J by 5 bases, and 9 bases separated the two germline ends. This clone appeared a single time. Sequences were obtained from PBMCs or T cells enriched from blood (not recorded which). This chain links TRBV7-2 with TRBJ1-5; the D gene is possibly TRBD1 (5 bases). This TCR came from a woman aged 25 to 39 who had recovered from COVID-19. The DNA for the CDR3 is TGTGCCAGCAGCTTAGGTCCCAGGGATCAGCCCCAGCATTTT. This encodes CASSLGPRDQPQHF.